These 8 T cell receptor beta chains were all obtained from the same sample, sequenced in a study of identical twins. TCRdb reprocessed the 5' RACE reads via MiXCR and lists one record per CDR3 protein. The sample lists 600,000 to 700,000 distinct CDR3 sequences; around 21% were seen once. These sequences were also reported in another study, on T cells expressing NK-cell markers.

Sequenced sample: PBMCs. Every receptor here comes from a woman younger than 30 in good health.

This clonotype was picked up many times. The chain has TRBV12-3 or TRBV12-4 and TRBJ1-1; 10 bases line up with TRBD1. This CDR3 spans 13 amino acids. V was clipped by 6 bases and J by 4 bases; unmatched bases: 2. This CDR3 is CASRTGGGTEAFF. The CDR3 region has the DNA TGTGCCAGCAGGACAGGGGGCGGCACTGAAGCTTTCTTT.

This clonotype was seen a handful of times. The V call is TRBV18, the J call TRBJ2-5, with D uncertain. Germline V CDR1 and CDR2: KGHSH, LQKENI. The CDR3 loop spans 13 amino acids. Between the trimmed V and J ends, which lost 6 bases and 3 bases, there was a span of 11 bases. Here the CDR3 DNA reads TGTGCCAGCTCTACAGACCCTGAAGAGACCCAGTACTTC. Translated, it gives CASSTDPEETQYF.

The chain recombines TRBV12-3 or TRBV12-4 with TRBJ1-4; the D gene is possibly TRBD1 (5 bases). The CDR3 spans 15 residues. Trimming removed 3 bases at V and 3 bases at J, with 11 bases between. The CDR3 loop reads CASSFGAGSNEKLFF. CDR3 nucleotides: TGTGCCAGCAGTTTTGGCGCAGGGTCTAATGAAAAACTGTTTTTT.

This clonotype was picked up many times. The rearrangement joins TRBV5-1 to TRBJ2-3; 8 bases agree with TRBD2. Trimming took 4 bases from V and 5 from J; bases not matched to a gene: 6. Germline CDR1 is SGHRS and CDR2 is YFSETQ. The CDR3 is 14 residues long. As DNA, the CDR3 is TGCGCCAGCAGCGTGGGACTAGGGGGAGATACGCAGTATTTT. Translating it yields CASSVGLGGDTQYF. The variable domain in full, with the rest retrieved from reference TRBV5-1 and TRBJ2-3, is KAGVTQTPRYLIKTRGQQVTLSCSPISGHRSVSWYQQTPGQGLQFLFEYFSETQRNKGNFPGRFSGRQFSNSRSEMNVSTLELGDSALYLCASSVGLGGDTQYFGPGTRLTVL.

The rearrangement links TRBV5-1 to TRBJ2-1; D is tentatively TRBD1 or TRBD2 (5 bases each). CDR1 and CDR2 (germline): SGHRS, YFSETQ. This CDR3 is 15 amino acids long. Trimming left V 0 bases short and J 8 bases short, with 15 bases between. The CDR3, as DNA: TGCGCCAGCAGCTTGGAGGGACCACAAGGTCATGAGCAGTTCTTC. Protein sequence: CASSLEGPQGHEQFF.

Ten or more counts support this clonotype. The V gene is TRBV3-1, the J gene TRBJ2-5; D may be TRBD2 (6 bases). Trimming took off 0 bases at V and 7 bases at J, with 15 bases between the two ends. Germline lookup yields CDR1 LGHDT and CDR2 YNNKEL (reference sequence). The CDR3 extends over 15 amino acids. CDR3 DNA sequence: TGTGCCAGCAGCCAAGAGATAGCGGAGAGGGGGACCCAGTACTTC. This encodes CASSQEIAERGTQYF.

This rearrangement joins TRBV5-1 to TRBJ2-3; perhaps TRBD2 as D (6 bases). V was cut by 4 bases and J by 1 base, with 13 bases left in between. CDR3 length: 15 amino acids. From germline, CDR1 is SGHRS and CDR2 YFSETQ. The DNA for the CDR3 is TGCGCCAGCAGCGGAGGGACTTATGGCACAGATACGCAGTATTTT. Residues: CASSGGTYGTDTQYF.

J is TRBJ2-7 and V is TRBV6-5, with D perhaps matching TRBD1 (5 bases). The V gene's germline CDR1 is MNHEY and CDR2 SVGAGI. This CDR3 is built from 11 residues. V was trimmed by 10 bases and J by 4 bases, leaving 11 bases between them. CDR3 nucleotides: TGTGCCACCAGGGTACTGTACGAGCAGTACTTC. It yields the protein CATRVLYEQYF.